The 9 T cell receptor beta chains presented below share a single source sample, sequenced in a study of blood T cells in healthy people across ages. Using a J-beta primer mix together with a sample-barcoded 5' primer, a second PCR was run for roughly 6 to 12 cycles. TCRdb fed the 5' RACE reads into MiXCR, producing one record per CDR3 protein. The repertoire holds more than 900,000 distinct CDR3 sequences, with around 29% as singletons. This sample was also put to use in a study of T cells of mothers and their children.

The sequencing input was blood. These receptor sequences come from a middle-aged woman in good health.

This clonotype was observed a few times. The gene calls are TRBV12-3 or TRBV12-4 and TRBJ2-3; possible D gene TRBD1, 5 bases. There are 13 residues in the CDR3. The V end lost 8 bases, the J end lost 3 bases, and 12 bases lay between the germline ends. CDR3 sequence reads: CASGRSGTDTQYF. CDR3 DNA: TGTGCCAGCGGAAGATCAGGGACAGATACGCAGTATTTT.

This clonotype turned up a few times. The V gene is TRBV7-2, the J gene TRBJ1-2; tentatively, D is TRBD1 (6 bases). CDR3 length equals 15 residues. Germline V gene data show CDR1 as SGHTA and CDR2 as FQGNSA. Trimming pared 2 bases from V and 4 bases from J, leaving 14 bases between. CDR3 protein: CASSLSTGSSYGYTF. The CDR3, as DNA: TGTGCCAGCAGCTTAAGCACAGGGTCAAGCTATGGCTACACCTTC.

V is TRBV27 and J is TRBJ2-7; the match to TRBD1 covers 8 bases. CDR1 is MNHEY and CDR2 is SMNVEV in the germline V gene (reference sequence). This CDR3 comprises 17 residues. V lost 0 bases to trimming and J lost 3 bases; unmatched junction nucleotides: 10. The CDR3 protein is CASSLSLYRDRSYEQYF. The CDR3 region has the DNA TGTGCCAGCAGTTTATCCTTGTACCGGGACAGGAGCTACGAGCAGTACTTC.

The V and J genes are TRBV7-8 and TRBJ2-5, with TRBD2 identical over 14 bases. Trimming cost V 5 bases and J 1 base; bases outside gene matches: 6. Germline V CDR1 and CDR2: SGHVS, FQNEAQ. There are 17 residues in the CDR3. The chain's CDR3 is CASSMGLAGVFQETQYF. In DNA form, the CDR3 reads TGTGCCAGCAGCATGGGACTAGCGGGGGTTTTCCAAGAGACCCAGTACTTC.

As to this clonotype: A junction boundary mismatches the germline segment, possibly from a read error. The chain has TRBV11-1 and TRBJ2-1; D gene unclear. Germline values: CDR1 SGHAT, CDR2 FQDESV (reference sequence). The CDR3 loop spans 12 amino acids. The CDR3, as DNA: TGTGTCAGCAGCTACCCTAAAATGAAGCAGTTCTTC. The encoded protein is CVSSYPKMKQFF.

The genes are TRBV21-1 and TRBJ2-3; the D call TRBD2 from the table was never checked on the DNA. TRBV21-1 is a pseudogene segment. This CDR3 region has 17 residues. In DNA form, the CDR3 reads TGTGTCAGCAGCAAATTCGGGTACCGCTCGAGGGCAGATACGCAGTATTTT. As protein: CVSSKFGYRSRADTQYF.

Of note for this clonotype: A much larger clone differs from this one at a single base, so this may be a read error. The chain has TRBV7-3 and TRBJ2-1; 9 bases line up with TRBD1. Germline V CDR1 and CDR2: SGHTA, FQGTGA. CDR3 length: 17 residues. CDR3 residues: CAGSSATGGESSNEQFF. The CDR3 DNA is TGTGCCGGCAGCTCGGCTACAGGGGGCGAGTCAAGCAATGAGCAGTTCTTC. Full variable domain (rest looked up from reference TRBV7-3 and TRBJ2-1): GAGVSQTPSNKVTEKGKYVELRCDPISGHTALYWYRQSLGQGPEFLIYFQGTGAADDSGLPNDRFFAVRPEGSVSTLKIQRTERGDSAVYLCAGSSATGGESSNEQFFGPGTRLTVL.

The V and J genes are TRBV5-6 and TRBJ1-1; D call uncertain. V shed 1 base and J shed 0 bases, with 13 bases lying between them. The CDR3 covers 16 residues. From germline, CDR1 is SGHDT and CDR2 YYEEEE. CDR3 nucleotide sequence: TGTGCCAGCAGCTTGAAACGTGCACTTATGAACACTGAAGCTTTCTTT. It is translated as CASSLKRALMNTEAFF.

This clonotype was seen a handful of times. J is TRBJ1-2 and V is TRBV3-1; 7 bases fit TRBD1. Germline-derived CDR1 and CDR2 are LGHDT and YNNKEL (reference sequence). The length of the CDR3 is 15 residues. The junction had 7 bases not matched to a gene; V was cut back by 2 bases and J by 4 bases. Here the CDR3 DNA reads TGTGCCAGCAGCCAATCCTCAGGGGACAGCTATGGCTACACCTTC. Translation gives CASSQSSGDSYGYTF.